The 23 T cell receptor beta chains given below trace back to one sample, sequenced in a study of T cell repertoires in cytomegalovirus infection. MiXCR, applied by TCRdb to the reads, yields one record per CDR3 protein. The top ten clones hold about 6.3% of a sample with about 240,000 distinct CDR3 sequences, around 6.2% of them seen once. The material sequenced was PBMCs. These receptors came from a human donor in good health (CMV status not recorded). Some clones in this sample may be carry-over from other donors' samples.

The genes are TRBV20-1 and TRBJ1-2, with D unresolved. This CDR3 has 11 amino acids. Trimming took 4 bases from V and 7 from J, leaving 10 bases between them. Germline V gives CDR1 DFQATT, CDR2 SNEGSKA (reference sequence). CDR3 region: CSATQIAGYTF. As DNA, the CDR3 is TGCAGTGCTACACAGATTGCTGGCTACACCTTC.

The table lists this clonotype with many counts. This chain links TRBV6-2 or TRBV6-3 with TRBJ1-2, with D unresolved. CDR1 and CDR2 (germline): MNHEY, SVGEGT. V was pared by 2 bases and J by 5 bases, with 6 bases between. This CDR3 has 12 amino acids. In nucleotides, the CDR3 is TGTGCCAGCAGTTACCCGCAGTATGGCTACACCTTC. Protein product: CASSYPQYGYTF.

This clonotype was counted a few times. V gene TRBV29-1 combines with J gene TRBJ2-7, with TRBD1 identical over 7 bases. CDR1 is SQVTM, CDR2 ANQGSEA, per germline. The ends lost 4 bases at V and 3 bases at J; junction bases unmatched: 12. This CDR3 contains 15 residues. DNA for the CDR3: TGCAGCGTTGGACAGGGAACCGCCCCCAGCTACGAGCAGTACTTC. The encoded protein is CSVGQGTAPSYEQYF.

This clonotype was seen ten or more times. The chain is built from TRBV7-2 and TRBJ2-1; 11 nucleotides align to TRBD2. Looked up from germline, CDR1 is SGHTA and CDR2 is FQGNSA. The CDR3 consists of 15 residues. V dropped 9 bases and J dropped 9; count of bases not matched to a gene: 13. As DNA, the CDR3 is TGTGCCAGTCAAACGTCCCTAGCGGGGGGTAGTGAGCAGTTCTTC. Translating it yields CASQTSLAGGSEQFF.

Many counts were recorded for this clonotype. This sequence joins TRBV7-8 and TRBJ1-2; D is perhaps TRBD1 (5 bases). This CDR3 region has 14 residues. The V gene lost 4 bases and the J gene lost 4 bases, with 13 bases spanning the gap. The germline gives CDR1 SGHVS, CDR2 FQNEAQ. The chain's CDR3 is CASSSLRVAYGYTF. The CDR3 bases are TGTGCCAGCAGCTCGCTCAGGGTAGCCTATGGCTACACCTTC.

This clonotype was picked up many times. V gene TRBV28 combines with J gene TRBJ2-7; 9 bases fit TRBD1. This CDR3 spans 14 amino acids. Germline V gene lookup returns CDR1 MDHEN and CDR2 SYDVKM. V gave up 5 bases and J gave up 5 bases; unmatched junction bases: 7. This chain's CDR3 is CASSPPDRGDEQYF. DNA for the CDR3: TGTGCCAGCAGTCCCCCGGACAGGGGAGACGAGCAGTACTTC.

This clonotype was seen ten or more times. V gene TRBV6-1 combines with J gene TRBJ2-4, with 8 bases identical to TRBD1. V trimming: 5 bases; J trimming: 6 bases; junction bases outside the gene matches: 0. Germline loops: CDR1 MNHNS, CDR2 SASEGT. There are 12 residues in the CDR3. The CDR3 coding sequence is TGTGCCAGCAGTACAGGGGGAAACATTCAGTACTTC. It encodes CASSTGGNIQYF.

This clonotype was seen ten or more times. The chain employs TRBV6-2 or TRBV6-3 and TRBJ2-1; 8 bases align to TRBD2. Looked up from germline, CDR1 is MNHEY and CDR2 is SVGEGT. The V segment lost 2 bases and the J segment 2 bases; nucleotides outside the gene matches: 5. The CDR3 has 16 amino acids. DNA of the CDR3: TGTGCCAGCAGTTACACCGCGGGGGGACCCTACAATGAGCAGTTCTTC. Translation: CASSYTAGGPYNEQFF.

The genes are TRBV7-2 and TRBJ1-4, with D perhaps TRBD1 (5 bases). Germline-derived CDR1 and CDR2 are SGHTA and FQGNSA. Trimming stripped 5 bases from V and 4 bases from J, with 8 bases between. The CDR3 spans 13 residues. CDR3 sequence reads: CASSLTVNEKLFF. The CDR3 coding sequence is TGTGCCAGCAGCCTGACAGTTAATGAAAAACTGTTTTTT.

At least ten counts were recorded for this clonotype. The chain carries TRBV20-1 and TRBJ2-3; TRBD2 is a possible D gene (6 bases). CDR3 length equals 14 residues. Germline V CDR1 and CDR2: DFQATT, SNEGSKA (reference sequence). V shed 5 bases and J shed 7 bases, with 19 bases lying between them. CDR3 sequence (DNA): TGCAGTGCTGAGGGACTTAACACCTCCTATACGCAGTATTTT. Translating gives CSAEGLNTSYTQYF.

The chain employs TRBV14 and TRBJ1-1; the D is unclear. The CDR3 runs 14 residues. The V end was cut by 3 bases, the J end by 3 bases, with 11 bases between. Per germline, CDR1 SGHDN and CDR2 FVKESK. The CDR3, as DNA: TGTGCCAGCAGCCAGTACAAAGGGTACACTGAAGCTTTCTTT. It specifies CASSQYKGYTEAFF.

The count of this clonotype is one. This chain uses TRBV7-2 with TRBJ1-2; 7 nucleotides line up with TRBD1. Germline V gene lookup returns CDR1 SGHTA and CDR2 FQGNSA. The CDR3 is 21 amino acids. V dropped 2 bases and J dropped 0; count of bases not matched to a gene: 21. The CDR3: CASSLLSPGGTYFAANYGYTF. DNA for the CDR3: TGTGCCAGCAGCTTATTAAGCCCAGGGGGGACTTACTTCGCGGCTAACTATGGCTACACCTTC.

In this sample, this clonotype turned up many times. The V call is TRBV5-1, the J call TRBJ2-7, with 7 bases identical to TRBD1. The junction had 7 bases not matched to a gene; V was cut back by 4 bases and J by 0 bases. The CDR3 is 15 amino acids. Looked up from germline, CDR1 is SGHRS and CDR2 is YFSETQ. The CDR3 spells CASSRQGVLSYEQYF. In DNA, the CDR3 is TGCGCCAGCAGCAGACAGGGCGTTCTCTCCTACGAGCAGTACTTC. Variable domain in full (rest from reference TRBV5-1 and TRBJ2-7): KAGVTQTPRYLIKTRGQQVTLSCSPISGHRSVSWYQQTPGQGLQFLFEYFSETQRNKGNFPGRFSGRQFSNSRSEMNVSTLELGDSALYLCASSRQGVLSYEQYFGPGTRLTVT.

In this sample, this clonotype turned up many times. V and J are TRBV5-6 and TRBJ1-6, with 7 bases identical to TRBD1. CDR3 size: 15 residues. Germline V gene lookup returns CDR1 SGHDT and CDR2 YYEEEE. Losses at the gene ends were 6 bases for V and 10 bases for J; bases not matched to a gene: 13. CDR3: CASKYRDSWGSPLHF. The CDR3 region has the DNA TGTGCCAGCAAGTACCGGGACAGTTGGGGGTCACCCCTCCACTTT.

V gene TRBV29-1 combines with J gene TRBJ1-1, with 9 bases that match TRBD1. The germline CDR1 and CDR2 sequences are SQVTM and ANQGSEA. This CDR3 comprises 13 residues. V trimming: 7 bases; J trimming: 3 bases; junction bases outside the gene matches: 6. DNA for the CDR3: TGCAGCGGGGGACAGGGCGTCGACACTGAAGCTTTCTTT. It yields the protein CSGGQGVDTEAFF.

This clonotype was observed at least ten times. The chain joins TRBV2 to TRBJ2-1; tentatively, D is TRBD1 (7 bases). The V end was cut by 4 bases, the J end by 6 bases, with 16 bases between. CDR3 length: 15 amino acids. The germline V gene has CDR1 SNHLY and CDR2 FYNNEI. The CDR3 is CASSGDRAGFNEQFF. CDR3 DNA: TGTGCCAGCAGTGGAGACAGGGCGGGGTTCAATGAGCAGTTCTTC.

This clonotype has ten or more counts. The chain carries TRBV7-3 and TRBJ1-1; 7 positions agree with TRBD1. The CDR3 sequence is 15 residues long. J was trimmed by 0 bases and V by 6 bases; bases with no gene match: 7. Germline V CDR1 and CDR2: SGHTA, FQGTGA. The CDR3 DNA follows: TGTGCCAGCAGGAGGGACAGAGGCCTGAACACTGAAGCTTTCTTT. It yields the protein CASRRDRGLNTEAFF.

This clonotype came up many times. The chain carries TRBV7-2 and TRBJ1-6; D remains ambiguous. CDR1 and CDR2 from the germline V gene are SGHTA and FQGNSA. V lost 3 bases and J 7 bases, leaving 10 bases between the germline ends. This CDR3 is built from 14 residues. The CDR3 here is CASSFKGTNSPLHF. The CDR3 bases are TGTGCCAGCAGCTTTAAGGGCACAAATTCACCCCTCCACTTT.

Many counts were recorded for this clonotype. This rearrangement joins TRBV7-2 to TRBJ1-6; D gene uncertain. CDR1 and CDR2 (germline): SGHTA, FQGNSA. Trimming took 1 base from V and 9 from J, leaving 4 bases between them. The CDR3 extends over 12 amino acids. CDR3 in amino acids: CASSLVTSPLHF. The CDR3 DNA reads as TGTGCCAGCAGCTTAGTAACTTCACCCCTCCACTTT.

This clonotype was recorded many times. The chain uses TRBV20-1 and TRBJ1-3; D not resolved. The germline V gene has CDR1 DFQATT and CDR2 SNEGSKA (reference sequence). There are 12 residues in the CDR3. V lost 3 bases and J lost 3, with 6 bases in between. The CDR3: CSARHSGNTIYF. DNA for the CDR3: TGCAGTGCTAGGCACAGTGGAAACACCATATATTTT.

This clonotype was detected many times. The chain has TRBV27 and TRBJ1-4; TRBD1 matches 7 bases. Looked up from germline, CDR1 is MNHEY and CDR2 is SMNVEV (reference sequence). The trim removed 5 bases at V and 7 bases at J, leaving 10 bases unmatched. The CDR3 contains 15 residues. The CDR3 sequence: CASSRRQGLGEKLFF. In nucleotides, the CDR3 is TGTGCCAGCAGTCGTAGACAGGGATTAGGTGAAAAACTGTTTTTT.

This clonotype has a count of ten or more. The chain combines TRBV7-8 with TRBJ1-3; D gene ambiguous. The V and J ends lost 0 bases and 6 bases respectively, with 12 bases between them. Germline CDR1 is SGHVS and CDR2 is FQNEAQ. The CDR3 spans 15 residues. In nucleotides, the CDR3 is TGTGCCAGCAGCTTAGCGGGGTCGGCCTTAAACACCATATATTTT. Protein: CASSLAGSALNTIYF.

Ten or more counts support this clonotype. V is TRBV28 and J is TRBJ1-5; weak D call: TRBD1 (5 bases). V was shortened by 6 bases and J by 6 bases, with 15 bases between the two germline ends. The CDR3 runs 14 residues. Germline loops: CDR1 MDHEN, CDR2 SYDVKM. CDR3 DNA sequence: TGTGCCAGCAGGAACCAGGGTGAAAGTCAGCCCCAGCATTTT. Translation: CASRNQGESQPQHF. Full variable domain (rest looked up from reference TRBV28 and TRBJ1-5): DVKVTQSSRYLVKRTGEKVFLECVQDMDHENMFWYRQDPGLGLRLIYFSYDVKMKEKGDIPEGYSVSREKKERFSLILESASTNQTSMYLCASRNQGESQPQHFGDGTRLSIL.